The rows below give T cell receptor beta chains drawn from one sample of a study of T cells in Graves' hyperthyroidism and ophthalmopathy. TCRdb reprocessed the multiplex PCR reads with MiXCR, giving one entry per CDR3 protein. Here the sample spans about 400,000 distinct CDR3 sequences, 13% being singletons. The sample consisted of blood. The receptors shown here come from a woman between 18 and 29 years old with Graves' hyperthyroidism. The CDR3 runs from the conserved cysteine through the conserved F or W. D genes are given only for firm matches. Clone sizes are given selectively: once, few, many, or a class where the clone is expanded.

d_call clone_size j_call v_call cdr3_aa cdr3_nt
- - TRBJ1-1 TRBV7-3 CASSLTGRGGQSEAFF TGTGCCAGCAGCTTAACCGGTCGGGGAGGTCAATCTGAAGCTTTCTTT
TRBD2 few TRBJ2-1 TRBV10-3 CATQRENEQFF TGTGCCACCCAGCGGGAGAATGAGCAGTTCTTC
- - TRBJ1-5 TRBV19 CASSIVGGGQPQHF TGTGCCAGTAGTATCGTGGGGGGCGGTCAGCCCCAGCATTTT
TRBD1 many TRBJ1-2 TRBV7-8 CASSSTGQGLEGYTF TGTGCCAGCAGCTCGACGGGACAGGGACTGGAGGGCTACACCTTC
- many TRBJ2-7 TRBV2 CASRGQEGLPPFSYEQYF TGTGCCAGCAGGGGGCAGGAGGGGCTCCCGCCATTTTCCTACGAGCAGTACTTC
- few TRBJ1-2 TRBV12-3/TRBV12-4 CASSPRTSYYGYTF TGTGCCAGCAGCCCTAGAACCTCCTACTATGGCTACACCTTC
- many TRBJ2-1 TRBV10-3 CAISESGEVGYSYNEQFF TGTGCCATCAGTGAGTCGGGGGAAGTAGGATACTCCTACAATGAGCAGTTCTTC
- few TRBJ2-2 TRBV18 CASSPRELAGELFF TGTGCCAGCTCACCCAGGGAGTTGGCCGGGGAGCTGTTTTTT
- many TRBJ2-1 TRBV27 CASSLRPRPFGYNEQFF TGTGCCAGCAGTTTACGTCCAAGGCCATTCGGTTACAATGAGCAGTTCTTC
- few TRBJ1-5 TRBV7-2 CASSLFDPGPYSNQPQHF TGTGCCAGCAGCTTATTTGATCCAGGACCTTATAGCAATCAGCCCCAGCATTTT
TRBD1 many TRBJ1-2 TRBV15 CATSYDRGDGYTF TGTGCCACCAGTTATGACAGGGGGGACGGCTACACCTTC
- many TRBJ2-1 TRBV7-9 CASSPTVNNEQFF TGTGCCAGCAGCCCGACAGTTAACAATGAGCAGTTCTTC
- many TRBJ2-1 TRBV28 CAITQGWGNEQFF TGTGCTATTACCCAGGGGTGGGGGAATGAGCAGTTCTTC
- many TRBJ1-1 TRBV18 CASSPPGIGNTEAFF TGTGCCAGCTCACCACCGGGGATAGGTAACACTGAAGCTTTCTTT
TRBD1 - TRBJ2-7 TRBV19 CASSQGQGVEQYF TGTGCCAGTAGCCAGGGACAGGGGGTCGAGCAGTACTTC
- few TRBJ2-3 TRBV9 CASSVTGEADTQYF TGTGCCAGCAGCGTGACGGGAGAAGCAGATACGCAGTATTTT
- many TRBJ2-7 TRBV3-1 CASRKTLGYEQYF TGTGCCAGCAGAAAAACCCTTGGCTACGAGCAGTACTTC
- many TRBJ2-7 TRBV28 CASSPGTVTREQYF TGTGCCAGCAGCCCCGGGACTGTTACGAGGGAGCAGTACTTC
TRBD1 many TRBJ1-1 TRBV9 CASSTQTGVGVTEAFF TGTGCCAGCAGCACCCAGACAGGGGTCGGAGTCACTGAAGCTTTCTTT
TRBD2 few TRBJ2-2 TRBV13 CASSFPTGGSISGELFF TGTGCCAGCAGCTTTCCGACCGGGGGGTCTATCAGCGGGGAGCTGTTTTTT
TRBD2 - TRBJ2-1 TRBV4-3 CASSPTSGSAGEQFF TGCGCCAGCAGCCCTACTAGCGGGAGTGCCGGTGAGCAGTTCTTC
TRBD2 few TRBJ2-1 TRBV11-2 CASSRKPGLAVTYNEQFF TGTGCCAGCAGCCGGAAACCGGGACTAGCGGTCACCTACAATGAGCAGTTCTTC
TRBD2 - TRBJ2-3 TRBV3-1 CASSQLAGGVTQYF TGTGCCAGCAGCCAACTAGCGGGAGGAGTAACGCAGTATTTT